The source of this T cell receptor beta chain is a study of cytomegalovirus exposure and HLA in healthy donors. Germline V lookup: CDR1 MDHEN, CDR2 SYDVKM. Losses at the gene ends were 2 bases for V and 2 bases for J; bases not matched to a gene: 9. This CDR3 comprises 19 residues. The study ran its PCR with 60 Vbeta and 13 Jbeta primers. TCRdb's table, derived via immunoSEQ multiplex PCR, lists solely in-frame clones and lacks some. The repertoire holds over 100,000 clones, with about four fifths as singletons. A few counts support this clone. The antigen remains unidentified. Broader study findings: Earlier results showed most TCR beta V segments being productive about 87% or about 30% of the time.

Sequences were obtained from PBMCs. The chain recombines TRBV28 with TRBJ2-2, with 12 bases matching TRBD2. The TCR originated in a woman between 40 and 50 years old in good health and CMV-seronegative. The CDR3 sequence: CASSLPQWTSGENTGELFF. As DNA, the CDR3 is TGTGCCAGCAGTTTACCACAATGGACTAGCGGGGAAAACACCGGGGAGCTGTTTTTT.